Sequencing of this TCR beta chain was carried out in a study of OX40 agonist ivuxolimab in advanced cancers. Assay used: immunoSEQ multiplex PCR; TCRdb lists only in-frame clones, some missing. The sample has about 110,000 clones; 75% to 95% are singletons. The sequence was collected from an adult with an advanced solid tumor such as melanoma, head and neck, liver or kidney cancer. The source was CD4+ or CD8+ T cells sorted from blood, collected in a trial of the OX40 agonist ivuxolimab.

The CDR3: CASSIGTSGGAGELFF. In DNA, the CDR3 is TGTGCCAGTAGTATAGGGACTAGCGGGGGCGCCGGGGAGCTGTTTTTT. The J gene is TRBJ2-2, the V gene TRBV19; 13 bases map to TRBD2. The V gene's germline CDR1 is LNHDA and CDR2 SQIVND (reference sequence). CDR3 length: 16 residues. V lost 1 base and J lost 6; bases outside the gene matches: 2.